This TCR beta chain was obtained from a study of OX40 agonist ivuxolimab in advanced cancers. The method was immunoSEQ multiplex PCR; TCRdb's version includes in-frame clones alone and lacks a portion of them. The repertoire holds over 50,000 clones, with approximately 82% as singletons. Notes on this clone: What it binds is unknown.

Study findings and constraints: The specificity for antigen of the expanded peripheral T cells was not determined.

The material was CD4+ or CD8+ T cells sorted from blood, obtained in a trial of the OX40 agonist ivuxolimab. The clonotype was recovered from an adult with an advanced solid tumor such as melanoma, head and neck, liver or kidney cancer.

The DNA for the CDR3 is TGTGCCAGCAGGAAGAGAGGACTAGCGGGAGAGACCCAGTACTTC. It translates to CASRKRGLAGETQYF. The chain carries TRBV2 and TRBJ2-5, with TRBD2 matching over 11 bases. CDR1 is SNHLY and CDR2 is FYNNEI in the germline V gene. The V gene end was trimmed by 6 bases and the J gene end by 4 bases; junction bases not matched to a gene: 7. The CDR3 contains 15 residues.